This T cell receptor (beta chain) was obtained from a study of T cell responses to AZD1222 COVID-19 vaccine. On the study more broadly: Second doses at about 4 or about 12 weeks were pooled.

A remark on this clone: Its antigen remains unknown.

The table came from immunoSEQ multiplex PCR; TCRdb's copy has only in-frame clones and leaves some out. Among roughly 55,000 clones listed, more than 70% were seen once. Findings and caveats of the study: With dominance at 160-218 and 743-854, vaccine-associated CD4 TCRs spanned spike. Elevations in Spike-specific TCR breadth and depth followed administration of two AZD1222 doses. Donors were largely white British and mainly female; clonal diversity was possibly underestimated.

The sample in question was peripheral blood, obtained on day 0 of AZD1222 vaccination. This TCR derives from an adult in good health.

The CDR3 loop is CAISQGQTGGYGYTF. Here the CDR3 DNA reads TGTGCCATCAGCCAGGGACAGACCGGGGGATATGGCTACACCTTC. The chain carries TRBV10-3 and TRBJ1-2; 7 bases agree with TRBD1. In germline, CDR1 is ENHRY, CDR2 SYGVKD. V trimming: 6 bases; J trimming: 5 bases; junction bases outside the gene matches: 12. This CDR3 has 15 residues.